This TCR beta chain was identified during a study of blood T cell repertoires in COVID-19. In the study overall: From T cells, B-cell-depleted T cells, or PBMCs came the material, which was cDNA or gDNA.

One Seattle source followed patients from active infection through their disease course. Regarding this clone: This specimen includes other DNA sequences encoding the same CDR3.

Authors' analysis steps: For nucleated cells, counts were estimated from reference gene primer amplification. Generated by immunoSEQ multiplex PCR, the TCRdb table keeps only in-frame clones and is missing some. V and J calls and clone size come straight from that table; D and trimming were deduced from the DNA. The table shows 250,000 to 350,000 clones, with around 85% occurring only once. The germline V gene has CDR1 SGHTA and CDR2 FQGTGA. The CDR3 runs 14 residues. Trimming stripped 5 bases from V and 0 bases from J, with 9 bases between. This chain connects TRBV7-3 to TRBJ2-3; no reliable D call. The sequence was collected from a human donor with COVID-19, enrolled during active disease. The donor label of this sample is uncertain. The sequenced sample was peripheral blood. The CDR3 coding sequence is TGTGCCAGCAGCCTCGGTTCTAGCACAGATACGCAGTATTTT. Protein: CASSLGSSTDTQYF.